Listed below are T cell receptor beta chains from one sample, sequenced in a study of tumor T cells in aggressive B-cell lymphoma. Here immunoSEQ multiplex PCR was the method, and the copy in TCRdb shows in-frame clones only, minus some. The repertoire holds about 6,600 clones, with approximately 88% as singletons. The sequencing sample was made of tumor tissue. These receptor sequences come from an adult with diffuse large B cell lymphoma. Some clones in this sample may be carry-over from other donors' samples. Each CDR3 is given with its conserved first and last residue. D genes are given only for firm matches. For some rows the clone size is stated as once, few or many, or as a class when expanded; others skip it.

clone_size j_call d_call v_call cdr3_length cdr3_nt cdr3_aa
- TRBJ2-3 - TRBV30 14 TGTGCCTGGAGTCGGGACTTGAACACAGATACGCAGTATTTT CAWSRDLNTDTQYF
once TRBJ2-1 - TRBV10-3 15 TGTGCCATCAAGTCCGGGACATCTCCCGACAATGAGCAGTTCTTC CAIKSGTSPDNEQFF
few TRBJ1-4 - TRBV18 17 TGTGCCAGCTCACCACCGTCAGGGTTACACCTTAATGAAAAACTGTTTTTT CASSPPSGLHLNEKLFF
- TRBJ2-3 TRBD2 TRBV9 18 TGTGCCAGCAGTCAATTTTCGGGACTAGCGGGGGGGACAGATACGCAGTATTTT CASSQFSGLAGGTDTQYF
- TRBJ1-2 TRBD1 TRBV29-1 17 TGCAGCGTTGAATCGTTGACAGGGGTGGGTTACAGCTATGGCTACACCTTC CSVESLTGVGYSYGYTF
- TRBJ1-5 - TRBV4-1 12 TGCGCCAGGACAACAGTCAATCAGCCCCAGCATTTT CARTTVNQPQHF
- TRBJ2-3 TRBD2 TRBV14 18 TGTGCCAGCAGCCCAACACTTAGCGGGGTTGTCGGCACAGATACGCAGTATTTT CASSPTLSGVVGTDTQYF
- TRBJ1-2 - TRBV18 17 TGTGCCAGCTCACCACCGGAGTTTACAACTTTTAACTATGGCTACACCTTC CASSPPEFTTFNYGYTF
- TRBJ2-1 - TRBV5-8 15 TGTGCCAGCAGCTTGGAAGCCCTAGGAGCCAATGAGCAGTTCTTC CASSLEALGANEQFF
- TRBJ1-2 TRBD1 TRBV5-6 13 TGTGCCAGCAGTAAGACAGGGGGCGATGGCTACACCTTC CASSKTGGDGYTF
- TRBJ2-7 - TRBV6-5 14 TGTGCCAGCAGTCCCCAGGGGAGGGACTACGAGCAGTACTTC CASSPQGRDYEQYF
- TRBJ1-1 TRBD1 TRBV4-1 13 TGCGCCAGCAGCCTGACAGGGGTGACTGAAGCTTTCTTT CASSLTGVTEAFF
- TRBJ2-1 TRBD2 TRBV7-2 17 TGTGCCAGCAGCTTCGACCTAGCGGGATTACCCTACAATGAGCAGTTCTTC CASSFDLAGLPYNEQFF
- TRBJ2-1 TRBD2 TRBV7-3 18 TGTGCCAGCAGCCAGGGGACTAGCGGGCTTACGTCCTACAATGAGCAGTTCTTC CASSQGTSGLTSYNEQFF
few TRBJ2-5 TRBD1 TRBV5-5 17 TGTGCCAGCAGCTTGGAGATAGGTTACAGGGGGCAAGAGACCCAGTACTTC CASSLEIGYRGQETQYF
- TRBJ1-1 - TRBV2 14 TGTGCCAGCCCTAGCGGGGGGATGAACACTGAAGCTTTCTTT CASPSGGMNTEAFF
- TRBJ2-5 - TRBV5-5 13 TGTGCCAGCAGCGAAGAGAGGTGGGAGACCCAGTACTTC CASSEERWETQYF
- TRBJ1-1 - TRBV19 15 TGTGCCAGTAGTGATTTAGGGCGAGGGAGCACTGAAGCTTTCTTT CASSDLGRGSTEAFF
- TRBJ1-5 TRBD1 TRBV5-1 16 TGCGCCAGCAGCCCCGGGACAGGGGGCCTCAATCAGCCCCAGCATTTT CASSPGTGGLNQPQHF
- TRBJ2-7 - TRBV7-2 14 TGTGCCAGCAGCTTAGATCTAGTGGCCTACGAGCAGTACTTC CASSLDLVAYEQYF
- TRBJ2-3 - TRBV27 13 TGTGCCAGCAGTTTAGAGCATGGAGATACGCAGTATTTT CASSLEHGDTQYF
- TRBJ2-7 TRBD2 TRBV19 17 TGTGCCAGTAGTGGAGGTCTAGTAGCGGGAGCTAAATACGAGCAGTACTTC CASSGGLVAGAKYEQYF
few TRBJ2-7 TRBD2 TRBV7-9 15 TGTGCCAGCAGCCTAAGGACTAGCGGGACGTACGAGCAGTACTTC CASSLRTSGTYEQYF
- TRBJ2-5 - TRBV4-2 15 TGTGCCAGCAGCCAAGATGCGCCTCGCCAAGAGACCCAGTACTTC CASSQDAPRQETQYF
- TRBJ2-1 TRBD1 TRBV11-3 13 TGTGCCAGCAGCAGGGACAGGGGGGGTGAGCAGTTCTTC CASSRDRGGEQFF
- TRBJ2-7 - TRBV7-2 12 TGTGCCAGCAGCTTAGATAGTGCCGGGCAGTACTTC CASSLDSAGQYF
- TRBJ2-7 - TRBV7-6 12 TGTGCCAGCAGCTACGCGGGCCACGAGCAGTACTTC CASSYAGHEQYF
- TRBJ1-2 - TRBV21-1 13 TGTGCCAGCAGCAAAGTAGTCGGCTCCCGTAGCGCCTTC CASSKVVGSRSAF
- TRBJ1-3 - TRBV5-6 17 TGTGCCAGCAGCTTGGGGCCGCGGAGCGACTCTGGAAACACCATATATTTT CASSLGPRSDSGNTIYF
- TRBJ1-5 - TRBV10-3 16 TGTGCCATCAGTGAGTCCCTGATCCAGGGGAGTCAGCCCCAGCATTTT CAISESLIQGSQPQHF
- TRBJ1-6 TRBD1 TRBV19 15 TGTGCCAGTGCCGAACAGGGGGCTCGTAATTCACCCCTCCACTTT CASAEQGARNSPLHF
few TRBJ2-1 TRBD1 TRBV19 14 TGTGCCAGTAGTATACTGACAGGGTACAATGAGCAGTTCTTC CASSILTGYNEQFF
- TRBJ1-1 - TRBV5-1 15 TGCGCCAGCAGCTGGAAAGGGGGGGTGAACACTGAAGCTTTCTTT CASSWKGGVNTEAFF
once TRBJ2-1 - TRBV19 15 TGTGCCAGTAGTATCATGGGAACGGGAAACAATGAGCAGTTCTTC CASSIMGTGNNEQFF
- TRBJ2-2 TRBD2 TRBV11-2 15 TGTGCCAGCAGAGCGGGAGAGGGTAACACCGGGGAACTGTTTTTT CASRAGEGNTGELFF
- TRBJ1-1 TRBD1 TRBV4-2 15 TGTGCCAGCAGCCAAGATTGGGACAGATGGACTGAAGCTTTCTTT CASSQDWDRWTEAFF
- TRBJ2-3 - TRBV2 11 TGTGCCAGCGAACAGGGCGTGACGCAGTATTTT CASEQGVTQYF
- TRBJ2-6 TRBD2 TRBV6-1 18 TGTGCCAGCAGTGAAGCGGGGAGGGGCAAACCTGGGGCCAACGTCCTGACTTTC CASSEAGRGKPGANVLTF
- TRBJ2-5 TRBD1 TRBV5-1 14 TGCGCCAGCAGCCCGACAGGGCTACAAGAGACCCAGTACTTC CASSPTGLQETQYF
- TRBJ1-2 - TRBV6-1 14 TGTGCCAGCAGTGAAAGGGCGGGCGCCTATGGCTACACCTTC CASSERAGAYGYTF
- TRBJ2-7 - TRBV9 13 TGTGCCAGCAGCGTAGGAGTTAGCACCGAGCAGTACTTC CASSVGVSTEQYF
- TRBJ2-3 TRBD2 TRBV9 16 TGTGCCAGCAGCGTAGGACTAGCGGGGTCAAGAGATACGCAGTATTTT CASSVGLAGSRDTQYF
once TRBJ1-2 - TRBV25-1 12 TGTGCCAGCAGTGGGACAAGAAAAAGCTACACCTTC CASSGTRKSYTF
once TRBJ2-6 - TRBV15 15 TGTGCCACCAGCAGAGGCGGCGCGGGGGCCAACGTCCTGACTTTC CATSRGGAGANVLTF
- TRBJ2-7 TRBD1 TRBV6-6 14 TGTGCCAGCGACGAGAGGACAGGTATTGGCGAGCAGTACTTC CASDERTGIGEQYF
- TRBJ2-1 TRBD2 TRBV5-4 15 TGTGCCAGCAGCCGGACTAGCGGGAGCTACAATGAGCAGTTCTTC CASSRTSGSYNEQFF
- TRBJ2-5 - TRBV11-2 13 TGTGCCAGCAGCGTGGGACTCCAAGAGACCCAGTACTTC CASSVGLQETQYF
- TRBJ2-3 - TRBV5-5 15 TGTGCCAGCAGCCTAGGACTCTCCTTGACAGATACGCAGTATTTT CASSLGLSLTDTQYF
once TRBJ2-5 - TRBV15 14 TGTGCCACCAGGTTTGGAGGGGCACGAGAGACCCAGTACTTC CATRFGGARETQYF
- TRBJ1-6 - TRBV7-3 14 TGTGCCAGCAGCAAGGGGGCCTATAATTCACCCCTCCACTTT CASSKGAYNSPLHF
- TRBJ2-2 - TRBV7-8 15 TGTGCCAGCAGCTGGGGGGGGCCGGACACCGGGGAGCTGTTTTTT CASSWGGPDTGELFF
- TRBJ2-2 - TRBV19 13 TGTGCCATTAAGGGGGCGAACACCGGGGAGCTGTTTTTT CAIKGANTGELFF
few TRBJ2-2 TRBD1 TRBV25-1 17 TGTGCCAGCAGTCCCCGCCCCGGACAGGGGAACACCGGGGAGCTGTTTTTT CASSPRPGQGNTGELFF